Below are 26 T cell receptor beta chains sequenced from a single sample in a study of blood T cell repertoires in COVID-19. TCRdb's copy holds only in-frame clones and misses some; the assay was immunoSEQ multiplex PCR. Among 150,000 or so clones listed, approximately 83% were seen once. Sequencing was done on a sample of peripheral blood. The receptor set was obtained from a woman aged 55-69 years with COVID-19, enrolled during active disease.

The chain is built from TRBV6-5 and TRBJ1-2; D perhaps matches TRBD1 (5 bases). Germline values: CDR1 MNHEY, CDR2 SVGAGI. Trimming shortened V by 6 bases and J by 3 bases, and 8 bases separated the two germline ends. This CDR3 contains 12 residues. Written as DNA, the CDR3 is TGTGCCAGCAGCGGACAACACTATGGCTACACCTTC. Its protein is CASSGQHYGYTF.

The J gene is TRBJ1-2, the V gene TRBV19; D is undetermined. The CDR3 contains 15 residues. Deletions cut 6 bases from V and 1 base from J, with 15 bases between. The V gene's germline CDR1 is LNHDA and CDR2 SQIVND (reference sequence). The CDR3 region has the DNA TGTGCCAGTAGCCCCCCCGGAGGGCTTAACTATGGCTACACCTTC. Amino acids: CASSPPGGLNYGYTF.

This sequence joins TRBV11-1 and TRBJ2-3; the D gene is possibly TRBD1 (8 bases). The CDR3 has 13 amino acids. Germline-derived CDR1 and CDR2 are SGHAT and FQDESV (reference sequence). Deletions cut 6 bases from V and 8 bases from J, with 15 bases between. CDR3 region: CASRATGGVTQYF. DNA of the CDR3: TGTGCCAGCAGAGCTACAGGGGGGGTTACGCAGTATTTT.

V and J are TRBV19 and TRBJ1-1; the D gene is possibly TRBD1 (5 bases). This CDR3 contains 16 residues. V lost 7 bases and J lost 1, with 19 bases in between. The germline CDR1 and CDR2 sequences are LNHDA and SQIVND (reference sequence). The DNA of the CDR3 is TGTGCCAGTAACCGAGCGGGGCAGGTCTCGAACACTGAAGCTTTCTTT. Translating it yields CASNRAGQVSNTEAFF.

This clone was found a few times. The DNA for the CDR3 is TGTGCCAGCAGCGCCCGCCTGGCAGGCCTCTCTGGAAACACCATATATTTT. Its protein product is CASSARLAGLSGNTIYF. V usage is TRBV9 and J usage is TRBJ1-3; D is uncertain. Trimming left V 3 bases short and J 0 bases short, with 16 bases between. The CDR3 contains 17 residues. Germline loops: CDR1 SGDLS, CDR2 YYNGEE.

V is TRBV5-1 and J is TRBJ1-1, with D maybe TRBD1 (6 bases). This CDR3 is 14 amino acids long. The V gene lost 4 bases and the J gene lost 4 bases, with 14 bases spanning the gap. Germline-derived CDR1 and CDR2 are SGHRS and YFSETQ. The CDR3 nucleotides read TGCGCCAGCAGCCGGGACACTCGAAGCACTGAAGCTTTCTTT. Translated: CASSRDTRSTEAFF.

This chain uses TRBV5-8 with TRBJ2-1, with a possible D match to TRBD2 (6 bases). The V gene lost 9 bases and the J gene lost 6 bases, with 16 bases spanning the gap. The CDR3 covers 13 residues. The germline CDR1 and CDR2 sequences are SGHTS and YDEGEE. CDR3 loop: CANRQRGANEQFF. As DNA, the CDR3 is TGTGCCAACAGACAACGCGGGGCCAATGAGCAGTTCTTC.

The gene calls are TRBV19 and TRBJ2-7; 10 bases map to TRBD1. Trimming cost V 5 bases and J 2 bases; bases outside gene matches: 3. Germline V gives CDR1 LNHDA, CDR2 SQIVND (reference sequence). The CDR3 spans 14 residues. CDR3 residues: CASSAGTGAYEQYF. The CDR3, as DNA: TGTGCCAGTAGTGCCGGGACAGGGGCCTACGAGCAGTACTTC.

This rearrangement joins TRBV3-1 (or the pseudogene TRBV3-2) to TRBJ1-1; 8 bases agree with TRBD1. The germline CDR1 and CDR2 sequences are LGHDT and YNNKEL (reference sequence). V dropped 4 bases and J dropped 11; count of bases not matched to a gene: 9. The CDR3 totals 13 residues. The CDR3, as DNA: TGTGCCAGCAGCCTCGGACAGGGAAGTGCTGCTTTCTTT. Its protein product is CASSLGQGSAAFF.

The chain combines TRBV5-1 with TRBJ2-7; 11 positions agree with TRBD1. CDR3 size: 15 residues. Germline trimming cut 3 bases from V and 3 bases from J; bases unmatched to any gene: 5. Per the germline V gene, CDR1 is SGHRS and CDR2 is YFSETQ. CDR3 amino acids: CASSSGTGGYYEQYV. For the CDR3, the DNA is TGCGCCAGCAGCTCCGGGACAGGGGGTTACTACGAGCAGTACGTC.

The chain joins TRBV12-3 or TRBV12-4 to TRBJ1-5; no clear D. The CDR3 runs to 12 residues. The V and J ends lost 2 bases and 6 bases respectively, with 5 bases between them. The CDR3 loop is CASSLRFQPQHF. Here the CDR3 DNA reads TGTGCCAGCAGTTTACGTTTTCAGCCCCAGCATTTT.

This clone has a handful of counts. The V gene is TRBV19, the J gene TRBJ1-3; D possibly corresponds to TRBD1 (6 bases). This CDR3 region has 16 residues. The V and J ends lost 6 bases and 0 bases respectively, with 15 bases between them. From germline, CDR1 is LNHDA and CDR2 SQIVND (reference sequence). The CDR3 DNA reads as TGTGCCAGTAGAGAGACAGGTGCCAGCTCTGGAAACACCATATATTTT. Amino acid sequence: CASRETGASSGNTIYF.

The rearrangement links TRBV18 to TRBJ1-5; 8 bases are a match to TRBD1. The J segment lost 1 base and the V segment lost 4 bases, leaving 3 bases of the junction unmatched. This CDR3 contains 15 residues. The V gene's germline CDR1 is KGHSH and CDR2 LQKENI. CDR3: CASSRGTGSNQPQHF. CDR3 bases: TGTGCCAGCTCACGGGGGACAGGAAGCAATCAGCCCCAGCATTTT.

The CDR3 region has the DNA TGTGCCAGCAGCTTAACGACACGGGGGACCGGGGAGCTGTTTTTT. As protein: CASSLTTRGTGELFF. The genes are TRBV7-3 and TRBJ2-2; D may be TRBD2 (6 bases). CDR1 is SGHTA, CDR2 FQGTGA, per germline. V was clipped by 0 bases and J by 5 bases, with 10 bases between them. The CDR3 consists of 15 residues.

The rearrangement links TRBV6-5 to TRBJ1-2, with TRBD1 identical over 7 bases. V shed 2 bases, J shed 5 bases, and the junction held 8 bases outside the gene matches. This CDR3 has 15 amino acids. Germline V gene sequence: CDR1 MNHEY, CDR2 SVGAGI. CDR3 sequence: CASSYGTELWYGYTF. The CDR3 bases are TGTGCCAGCAGTTACGGGACAGAGCTATGGTATGGCTACACCTTC.

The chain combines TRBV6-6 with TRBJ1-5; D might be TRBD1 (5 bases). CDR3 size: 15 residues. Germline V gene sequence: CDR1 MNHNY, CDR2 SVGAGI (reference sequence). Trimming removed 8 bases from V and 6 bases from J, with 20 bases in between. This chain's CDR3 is CASWDLIFPPQPQHF. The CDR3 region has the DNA TGTGCCAGCTGGGACTTAATTTTCCCCCCTCAGCCCCAGCATTTT.

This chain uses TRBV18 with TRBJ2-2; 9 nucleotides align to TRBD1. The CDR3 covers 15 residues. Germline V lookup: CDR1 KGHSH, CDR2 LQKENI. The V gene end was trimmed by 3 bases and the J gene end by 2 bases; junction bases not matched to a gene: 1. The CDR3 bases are TGTGCCAGCTCACCGGGACAGGGTAACACCGGGGAGCTGTTTTTT. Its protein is CASSPGQGNTGELFF.

This CDR3 is CASSEPRRMGGLAGGVGTGELFF. CDR3 in DNA: TGTGCCAGCAGTGAACCAAGAAGGATGGGAGGACTAGCGGGAGGGGTAGGCACCGGGGAGCTGTTTTTT. V is TRBV6-1 and J is TRBJ2-2; TRBD2 matches at 15 bases. Per germline, CDR1 MNHNS and CDR2 SASEGT. V trimming: 2 bases; J trimming: 4 bases; junction bases outside the gene matches: 20. This CDR3 region has 23 residues.

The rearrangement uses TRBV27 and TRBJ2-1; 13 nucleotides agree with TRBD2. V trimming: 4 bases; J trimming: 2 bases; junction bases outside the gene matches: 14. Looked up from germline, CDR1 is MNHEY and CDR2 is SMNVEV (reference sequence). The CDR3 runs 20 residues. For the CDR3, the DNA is TGTGCCAGCAGTTCACTTGGACTAGCGGGAGTAAGCAGCGCCTACAATGAGCAGTTCTTC. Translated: CASSSLGLAGVSSAYNEQFF.

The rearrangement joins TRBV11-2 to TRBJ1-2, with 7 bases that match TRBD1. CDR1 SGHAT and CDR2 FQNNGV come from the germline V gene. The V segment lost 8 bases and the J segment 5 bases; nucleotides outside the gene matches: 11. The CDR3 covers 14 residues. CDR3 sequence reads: CASAPGGGIYGYTF. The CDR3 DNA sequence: TGTGCCAGCGCGCCGGGAGGGGGCATTTATGGCTACACCTTC. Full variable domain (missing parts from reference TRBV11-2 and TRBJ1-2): EAGVAQSPRYKIIEKRQSVAFWCNPISGHATLYWYQQILGQGPKLLIQFQNNGVVDDSQLPKDRFSAERLKGVDSTLKIQPAKLEDSAVYLCASAPGGGIYGYTFGSGTRLTVV.

The CDR3 bases are TGTGCCAGCAGCTTCTTTGGGGGCGACGAGCAGTACTTC. As protein: CASSFFGGDEQYF. The rearrangement joins TRBV11-3 to TRBJ2-7; possibly TRBD1 for D (6 bases). Germline CDR1 reads SGHNT; CDR2 reads YENEEA. V was trimmed by 3 bases and J by 5 bases, leaving 11 bases between them. The CDR3 length is 13 residues.

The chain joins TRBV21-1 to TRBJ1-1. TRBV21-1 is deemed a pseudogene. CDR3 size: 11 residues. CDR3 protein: CASRSFGEAFF. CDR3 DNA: TGTGCCAGCCGCTCTTTTGGGGAGGCTTTCTTT.

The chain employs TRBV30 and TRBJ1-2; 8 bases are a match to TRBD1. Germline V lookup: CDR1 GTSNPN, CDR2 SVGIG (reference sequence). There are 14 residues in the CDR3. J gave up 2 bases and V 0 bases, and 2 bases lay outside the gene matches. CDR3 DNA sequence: TGTGCCTGGAGTGTAGGACAGGGAAACTATGGCTACACCTTC. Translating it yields CAWSVGQGNYGYTF.

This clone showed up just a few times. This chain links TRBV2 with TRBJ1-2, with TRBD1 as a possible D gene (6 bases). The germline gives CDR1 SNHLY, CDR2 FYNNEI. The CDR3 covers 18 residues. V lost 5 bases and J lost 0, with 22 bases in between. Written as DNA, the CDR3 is TGTGCCAGCAGTTCTGGGGAGGGGATGCACAGGGCTAACTATGGCTACACCTTC. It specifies CASSSGEGMHRANYGYTF.

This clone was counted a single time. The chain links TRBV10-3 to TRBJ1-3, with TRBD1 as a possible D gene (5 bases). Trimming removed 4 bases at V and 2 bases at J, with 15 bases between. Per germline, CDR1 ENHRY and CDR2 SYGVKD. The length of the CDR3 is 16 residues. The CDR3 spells CAISGGGVDAGNTIYF. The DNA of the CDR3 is TGTGCCATCAGTGGCGGGGGAGTGGACGCTGGAAACACCATATATTTT.

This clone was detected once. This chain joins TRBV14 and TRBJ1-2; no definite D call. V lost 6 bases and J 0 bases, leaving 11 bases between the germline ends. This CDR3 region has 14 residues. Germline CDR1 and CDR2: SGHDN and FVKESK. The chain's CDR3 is CASRLGGSNYGYTF. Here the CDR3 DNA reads TGTGCCAGCAGGTTGGGAGGATCTAACTATGGCTACACCTTC.